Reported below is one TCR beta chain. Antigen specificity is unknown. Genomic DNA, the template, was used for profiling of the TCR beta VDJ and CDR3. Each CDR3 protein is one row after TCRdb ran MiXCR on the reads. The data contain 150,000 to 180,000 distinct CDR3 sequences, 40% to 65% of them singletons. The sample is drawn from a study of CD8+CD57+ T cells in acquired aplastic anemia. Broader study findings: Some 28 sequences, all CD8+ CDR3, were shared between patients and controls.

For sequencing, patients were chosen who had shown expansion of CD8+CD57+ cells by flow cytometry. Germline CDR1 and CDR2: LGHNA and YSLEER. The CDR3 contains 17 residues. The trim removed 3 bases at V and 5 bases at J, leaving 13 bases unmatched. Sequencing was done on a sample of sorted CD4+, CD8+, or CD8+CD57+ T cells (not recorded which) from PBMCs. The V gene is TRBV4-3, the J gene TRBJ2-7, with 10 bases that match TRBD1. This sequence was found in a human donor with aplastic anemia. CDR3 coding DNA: TGCGCCAGCAGCCACCTTAACCGGGACAGGGGCTTGAACGAGCAGTACTTC. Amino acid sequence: CASSHLNRDRGLNEQYF.